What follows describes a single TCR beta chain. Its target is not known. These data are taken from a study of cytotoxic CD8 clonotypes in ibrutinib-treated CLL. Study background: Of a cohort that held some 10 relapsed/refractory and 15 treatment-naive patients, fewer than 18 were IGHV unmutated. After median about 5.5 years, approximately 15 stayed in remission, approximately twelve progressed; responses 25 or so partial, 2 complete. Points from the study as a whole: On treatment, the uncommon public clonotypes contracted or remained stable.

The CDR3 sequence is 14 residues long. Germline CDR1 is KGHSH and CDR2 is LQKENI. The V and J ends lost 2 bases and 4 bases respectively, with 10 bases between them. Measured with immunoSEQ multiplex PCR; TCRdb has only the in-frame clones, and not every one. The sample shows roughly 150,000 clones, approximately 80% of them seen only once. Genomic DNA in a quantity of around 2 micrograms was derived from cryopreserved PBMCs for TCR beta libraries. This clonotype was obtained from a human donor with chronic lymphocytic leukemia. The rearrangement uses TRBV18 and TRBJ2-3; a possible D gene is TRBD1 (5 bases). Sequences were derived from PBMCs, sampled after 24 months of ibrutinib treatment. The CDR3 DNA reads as TGTGCCAGCTCACCAAGGGGTTCGCCAGATACGCAGTATTTT. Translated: CASSPRGSPDTQYF. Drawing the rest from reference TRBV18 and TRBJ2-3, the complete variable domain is NAGVMQNPRHLVRRRGQEARLRCSPMKGHSHVYWYRQLPEEGLKFMVYLQKENIIDESGMPKERFSAEFPKEGPSILRIQQVVRGDSAAYFCASSPRGSPDTQYFGPGTRLTVL.